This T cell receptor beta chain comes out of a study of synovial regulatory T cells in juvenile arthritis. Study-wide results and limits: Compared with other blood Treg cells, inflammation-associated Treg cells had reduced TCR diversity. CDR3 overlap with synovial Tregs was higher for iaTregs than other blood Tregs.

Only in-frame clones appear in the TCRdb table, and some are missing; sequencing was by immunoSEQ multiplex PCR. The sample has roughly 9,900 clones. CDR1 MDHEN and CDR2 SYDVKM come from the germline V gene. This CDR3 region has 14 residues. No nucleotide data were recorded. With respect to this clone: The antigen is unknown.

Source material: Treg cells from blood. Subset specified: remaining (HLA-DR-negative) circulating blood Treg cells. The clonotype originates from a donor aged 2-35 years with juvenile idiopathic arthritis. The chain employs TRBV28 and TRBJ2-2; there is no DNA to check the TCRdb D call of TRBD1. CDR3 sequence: CASSRQGAFGELFF. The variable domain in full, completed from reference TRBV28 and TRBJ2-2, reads DVKVTQSSRYLVKRTGEKVFLECVQDMDHENMFWYRQDPGLGLRLIYFSYDVKMKEKGDIPEGYSVSREKKERFSLILESASTNQTSMYLCASSRQGAFGELFFGEGSRLTVL.